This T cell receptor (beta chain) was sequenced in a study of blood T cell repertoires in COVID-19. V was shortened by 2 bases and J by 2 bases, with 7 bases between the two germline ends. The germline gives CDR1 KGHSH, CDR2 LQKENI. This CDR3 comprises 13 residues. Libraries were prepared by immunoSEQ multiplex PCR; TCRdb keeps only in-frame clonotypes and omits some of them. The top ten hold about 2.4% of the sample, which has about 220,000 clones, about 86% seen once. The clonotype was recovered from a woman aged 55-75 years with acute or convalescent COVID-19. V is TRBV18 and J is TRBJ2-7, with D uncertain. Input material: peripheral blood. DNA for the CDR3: TGTGCCAGCTCACCAGCAAGCGCCTACGAGCAGTACTTC. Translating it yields CASSPASAYEQYF. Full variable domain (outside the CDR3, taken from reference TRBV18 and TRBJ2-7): NAGVMQNPRHLVRRRGQEARLRCSPMKGHSHVYWYRQLPEEGLKFMVYLQKENIIDESGMPKERFSAEFPKEGPSILRIQQVVRGDSAAYFCASSPASAYEQYFGPGTRLTVT.